Presented here are 29 T cell receptor beta chains from one specimen sequenced in a study of T cells in women clearing cervical HPV infection. Repertoires were generated with immunoSEQ multiplex PCR, while TCRdb's copy carries only in-frame clones and drops some. The listing contains some 40,000 clones. The material sequenced was blood buffy coat. All receptors derive from a woman aged 18-70 years with a cervical HPV16 infection that either progressed to CIN3+ or cleared (not recorded which).

Comments on this clone: With the read ending 3 residues before the CDR3 end, the germline J gene is used to fill in that end. V gene TRBV19 combines with J gene TRBJ2-2; 9 bases line up with TRBD1. Germline V lookup: CDR1 LNHDA, CDR2 SQIVND (reference sequence). The CDR3 contains 15 residues. The covered CDR3 bases are TGTGCCAGTAGTATCGGGGACAGGGAGTATGAAAAG. This codes for CASSIGDREYEK. The full CDR3 protein reads CASSIGDREYEKLFF.

Concerning this clone: Read data end 3 residues before the CDR3 end; the end is taken from the germline J gene. V usage is TRBV30 and J usage is TRBJ2-1; D is possibly TRBD1 or TRBD2 (5 bases each). V was cut by 4 bases and J by 0 bases, with 7 bases left in between. The CDR3 is made up of 13 amino acids. Per germline, CDR1 GTSNPN and CDR2 SVGIG (reference sequence). Incomplete CDR3 DNA: TGTGCCTGGAAGGGGAGCTCCTACAATGAG. It codes for CAWKGSSYNE. The full-length CDR3 reads as CAWKGSSYNEQFF.

To note about this clone: The sequence runs out 3 residues before the end of the CDR3; the remainder is reconstructed from the germline J gene. The V gene is TRBV9, the J gene TRBJ2-2; 7 bases line up with TRBD2. The V segment lost 3 bases and the J segment 7 bases; nucleotides outside the gene matches: 12. Germline V gives CDR1 SGDLS, CDR2 YYNGEE. The CDR3 has 16 residues. The CDR3 here is CASSARLALGFGELFF. CDR3 bases read: TGTGCCAGCAGCGCAAGACTAGCCCTGGGATTCGGGGAG.

On this clone itself: The read is 3 residues too short to cover the CDR3 end, so that end is filled in from the germline J gene. V usage is TRBV6-2 or TRBV6-3 and J usage is TRBJ2-5, with D perhaps TRBD2 (5 bases). This CDR3 comprises 14 residues. From germline, CDR1 is MNHEY and CDR2 SVGEGT. The ends were cut back, 5 bases at V and 2 bases at J, with 12 bases in the middle. The part of the CDR3 DNA that was read is TGTGCCAGCAGTAAGCCCACTAGTCAAGAGACC. Protein sequence: CASSKPTSQET. The whole CDR3 is CASSKPTSQETQYF.

On this clone: The read terminates 3 residues before the CDR3 end, so the remaining end is supplied by the germline J gene. This chain uses TRBV7-2 with TRBJ1-5; tentatively, D is TRBD1 (5 bases). CDR3 length: 14 residues. Germline V CDR1 and CDR2: SGHTA, FQGNSA. CDR3 DNA, as far as it was read: TGTGCCAGCAGCACTAACCGGTGGGGCGCCCCC. It yields the protein CASSTNRWGAP. From start to end, the CDR3 is CASSTNRWGAPQHF.

In regard to this clone: The read ends 3 residues before the CDR3 terminus; that terminus is restored from the germline J gene. The chain employs TRBV7-2 and TRBJ2-1, with TRBD2 matching over 11 bases. After removal of 7 bases from V and 0 bases from J, the junction contained 2 bases not matched to a gene. The CDR3 covers 15 residues. Germline V gene data show CDR1 as SGHTA and CDR2 as FQGNSA. The sequenced CDR3 bases are TGTGCCAGCACAACTAGCGGGAGCTCCTACAATGAG. Its translation is CASTTSGSSYNE. In full, the CDR3 reads CASTTSGSSYNEQFF.

With regard to this clone: The CDR3 extends 3 residues past the end of the read, so its final part is completed from the germline J gene. The chain recombines TRBV20-1 with TRBJ1-6; 7 nucleotides match TRBD1. With 6 bases clipped from V and 0 bases from J, the junction kept 8 bases outside the gene matches. The CDR3 contains 16 residues. The germline V gene encodes CDR1 DFQATT and CDR2 SNEGSKA (reference sequence). CDR3 loop: CSAGQGVSSYNSPLHF. The sequenced CDR3 bases are TGCAGTGCCGGGCAGGGGGTGAGCTCCTATAATTCACCC.

Turning to this clone: The read terminates 3 residues ahead of where the CDR3 ends, so the germline J gene completes it. The chain combines TRBV29-1 with TRBJ2-1, with D maybe TRBD2 (5 bases). The CDR3 loop spans 12 amino acids. Germline loops: CDR1 SQVTM, CDR2 ANQGSEA. The V and J ends lost 4 bases and 8 bases respectively, with 12 bases between them. This chain's CDR3 is CSVVGLAHEQFF. The covered CDR3 bases are TGCAGCGTTGTTGGGCTAGCCCATGAG.

Details on this clone: With the read ending 3 residues before the CDR3 end, the germline J gene is used to fill in that end. The chain is built from TRBV10-3 and TRBJ2-2, with a tentative D call TRBD2 (5 bases). The CDR3 length is 14 residues. V was clipped by 4 bases and J by 6 bases, with 12 bases between them. Germline CDR1 and CDR2: ENHRY and SYGVKD. The DNA read from the CDR3 is TGTGCCATCAGTGCTAGCCCTATGGCCGGGGAG. Translating it yields CAISASPMAGE. The whole CDR3 reads CAISASPMAGELFF.

The sequenced part of the CDR3 DNA is TGTGCCAGCAGTGAGGCCCAGGGATACGTTGGGTATGGC. This gives the protein CASSEAQGYVGYG. In full, the CDR3 reads CASSEAQGYVGYGYTF. The chain joins TRBV6-1 to TRBJ1-2; a possible D gene is TRBD1 (5 bases). The read falls 3 residues short of the CDR3 end, and the missing part is taken from the germline J gene. With 3 bases removed from V and 5 bases from J, the gap between germline ends came to 19 bases. The CDR3 is made up of 16 amino acids. Looked up from germline, CDR1 is MNHNS and CDR2 is SASEGT.

A note on this clone: The read falls 3 residues short of the CDR3 end, and the missing part is taken from the germline J gene. The genes are TRBV5-1 and TRBJ2-1, with 16 bases fitting TRBD2. This CDR3 has 15 amino acids. CDR1 and CDR2 (germline): SGHRS, YFSETQ. Losses at the gene ends were 4 bases for V and 8 bases for J; bases not matched to a gene: 3. The CDR3 DNA, read in part, is TGCGCCAGCAGCAAGGGACTAGCGGGGGGGGATGAG. Encoded protein: CASSKGLAGGDE. The full CDR3 reads CASSKGLAGGDEQFF.

Regarding this clone: The missing CDR3 end, 3 residues past where the read stops, is filled in from the germline J gene. This chain links TRBV12-5 with TRBJ2-1; TRBD1 is a possible D gene (7 bases). Germline V gene lookup returns CDR1 LGHNT and CDR2 FRNRAP. CDR3 size: 15 residues. Between the trimmed V and J ends, which lost 2 bases and 7 bases, there was a span of 15 bases. Here the CDR3 reads CASGLPRQGGNEQFF. CDR3 bases read: TGTGCTAGTGGTTTGCCCAGACAGGGAGGAAATGAG.

Of note for this clone: The CDR3 goes on 3 residues after the read ends, and that part is filled in from the germline J gene. The rearrangement links TRBV5-6 to TRBJ2-7; D is possibly TRBD2 (6 bases). The CDR3 totals 14 residues. V was shortened by 5 bases and J by 1 base, with 13 bases between the two germline ends. Germline assignment: CDR1 SGHDT and CDR2 YYEEEE. This CDR3 is CASRGTSLSYEQYF. CDR3 bases read: TGTGCCAGCAGAGGGACTTCCCTATCCTACGAG.

In regard to this clone: The read gets to within 3 residues of the CDR3 end, and the germline J gene fills in the rest. The chain couples TRBV29-1 to TRBJ2-7, with a possible D match to TRBD2 (5 bases). CDR3 length equals 13 residues. V lost 4 bases and J lost 3, with 13 bases in between. Germline V gene lookup returns CDR1 SQVTM and CDR2 ANQGSEA. CDR3: CSVARGRGYEQYF. CDR3 DNA, as far as it was read: TGCAGCGTTGCCCGGGGAAGAGGCTACGAG.

To note about this clone: The read ends 3 residues before the CDR3 terminus; that terminus is restored from the germline J gene. V and J are TRBV19 and TRBJ2-7, with 13 bases that match TRBD2. Germline CDR1 reads LNHDA; CDR2 reads SQIVND (reference sequence). The trim removed 4 bases at V and 5 bases at J, leaving 8 bases unmatched. This CDR3 is built from 16 residues. CDR3 DNA (partial): TGTGCCAGTAGTAGATGGACTAGCGGGAGACGAAACGAG. It encodes CASSRWTSGRRNE. From start to end, the CDR3 is CASSRWTSGRRNEQYF. Drawing the rest from reference TRBV19 and TRBJ2-7, the complete variable domain is DGGITQSPKYLFRKEGQNVTLSCEQNLNHDAMYWYRQDPGQGLRLIYYSQIVNDFQKGDIAEGYSVSREKKESFPLTVTSAQKNPTAFYLCASSRWTSGRRNEQYFGPGTRLTVT.

A word on this clone: Sequencing ends 3 residues short of the CDR3 end; the germline J gene provides the rest. V gene TRBV2 combines with J gene TRBJ2-3; TRBD1 might be the D (6 bases). Germline V gene data show CDR1 as SNHLY and CDR2 as FYNNEI. Trimming left V 5 bases short and J 4 bases short, with 13 bases between. The CDR3 has 14 amino acids. CDR3 region: CASSRDRSADTQYF. CDR3 DNA, as far as it was read: TGTGCCAGCAGTCGCGACAGGAGCGCAGATACG.

A note on this clone: The read ends 3 residues early relative to the CDR3; the germline J gene fills the gap. The chain couples TRBV19 to TRBJ2-7; weak D call: TRBD1 (6 bases). Per germline, CDR1 LNHDA and CDR2 SQIVND (reference sequence). CDR3 length equals 13 residues. V shed 8 bases and J shed 3 bases, with 14 bases lying between them. The CDR3 loop is CASSQGKGYEQYF. The covered CDR3 bases are TGTGCCAGTTCTCAGGGGAAGGGCTACGAG.

For this clone: The read terminates 3 residues ahead of where the CDR3 ends, so the germline J gene completes it. The J gene is TRBJ2-2, the V gene TRBV10-3; the D is unclear. The germline V gene encodes CDR1 ENHRY and CDR2 SYGVKD. CDR3 size: 11 residues. The ends were cut back, 6 bases at V and 7 bases at J, with 6 bases in the middle. The CDR3: CAIRTGGELFF. The DNA read from the CDR3 is TGTGCCATCAGGACTGGCGGGGAG.

Turning to this clone: The read comes to an end 3 residues before the CDR3 does, leaving the germline J gene to fill in the end. The V gene is TRBV4-2, the J gene TRBJ2-5, with D possibly being TRBD1 (6 bases). The V gene's germline CDR1 is LGHNA and CDR2 YNFKEQ. Trimming pared 1 base from V and 4 bases from J, leaving 10 bases between. The CDR3 totals 14 residues. CDR3 protein: CASSQVQGPETQYF. CDR3 DNA, as far as it was read: TGTGCCAGCAGCCAAGTTCAGGGGCCAGAGACC.

As regards this clone: The CDR3 end lies 3 residues beyond the end of the read and is filled in from the germline J gene. The chain couples TRBV11-2 to TRBJ2-2; no reliable D call. The CDR3 is 14 residues long. Germline V lookup: CDR1 SGHAT, CDR2 FQNNGV. The V end was cut by 1 base, the J end by 5 bases, with 8 bases between. The DNA read from the CDR3 is TGTGCCAGCAGCTTAGCGTTACAGACCGGGGAG. Its translation: CASSLALQTGE. The whole CDR3 region reads CASSLALQTGELFF.

A word on this clone: The sequence runs out 3 residues before the end of the CDR3; the remainder is reconstructed from the germline J gene. The V gene is TRBV5-1, the J gene TRBJ1-3; D ambiguous. There are 15 residues in the CDR3. V dropped 0 bases and J dropped 3 bases, with 10 bases sitting between them. Per the germline V gene, CDR1 is SGHRS and CDR2 is YFSETQ. The CDR3 sequence is CASSLGPSGGNTIYF. Incomplete CDR3 DNA: TGCGCCAGCAGCTTGGGGCCTTCGGGTGGAAACACC.

The DNA read from the CDR3 is TGTGCCAGCAGTGGATCGGAGGGGGCTCGTCAGCCC. It yields the protein CASSGSEGARQP. The whole CDR3 protein reads CASSGSEGARQPQHF. The gene calls are TRBV6-1 and TRBJ1-5, with 7 bases fitting TRBD1. The CDR3 end is not reached by the read, which stops 3 residues before it; the germline J gene fills it in. CDR3 length: 15 amino acids. After removal of 4 bases from V and 6 bases from J, the junction contained 9 bases not matched to a gene. Germline V gives CDR1 MNHNS, CDR2 SASEGT.

Concerning this clone: The read comes to an end 3 residues before the CDR3 does, leaving the germline J gene to fill in the end. The chain recombines TRBV7-3 with TRBJ1-2; 10 positions agree with TRBD1. This CDR3 is built from 13 residues. Germline CDR1 SGHTA, CDR2 FQGTGA. CDR3: CASSPRTGGAYTF. The covered CDR3 bases are TGTGCCAGCAGCCCGCGGACAGGGGGGGCC.

The DNA read from the CDR3 is TGTGCCAGCAGCCCCCAGAATACG. Its translation: CASSPQNT. The whole CDR3 region reads CASSPQNTQYF. The rearrangement uses TRBV7-9 and TRBJ2-3; D gene uncertain. The read is 3 residues too short to cover the CDR3 end, so that end is filled in from the germline J gene. Trimming removed 5 bases at V and 7 bases at J, with 7 bases between. Germline CDR1 reads SEHNR; CDR2 reads FQNEAQ (reference sequence). The CDR3 covers 11 residues.

For this clone: The sequenced fragment ends 3 residues before the CDR3 boundary, so the rest is inferred from the germline J gene. The rearrangement joins TRBV11-3 to TRBJ1-1, with TRBD1 matching 9 bases. Unmatched junction bases numbered 7, after V lost 2 bases and J lost 6 bases. The CDR3 has 15 residues. The germline gives CDR1 SGHNT, CDR2 YENEEA. CDR3 amino acids: CASSLTSGQGSEAFF. Partial CDR3 DNA: TGTGCCAGCAGCTTAACCTCGGGACAGGGTTCTGAA.

About this clone itself: The observed sequence ends 3 residues before the CDR3 terminus, with the missing tail filled in from the germline J gene. The chain employs TRBV28 and TRBJ2-7; TRBD1 is a possible D gene (5 bases). V gave up 6 bases and J gave up 5 bases, with 20 bases separating them. Germline loops: CDR1 MDHEN, CDR2 SYDVKM. The CDR3 loop spans 15 amino acids. Incomplete CDR3 DNA: TGTGCCAGCAGAGGACAACCGCCTAGAACCAACGAG. It is translated as CASRGQPPRTNE. The whole CDR3 region reads CASRGQPPRTNEQYF.

Details on this clone: The CDR3 extends 3 residues past the end of the read, so its final part is completed from the germline J gene. The chain uses TRBV4-1 and TRBJ2-7, with 11 bases fitting TRBD1. Germline V gives CDR1 MGHRA, CDR2 YSYEKL. The CDR3 spans 15 residues. V lost 3 bases, J lost 3 bases, and 4 bases stayed unmatched. The CDR3 protein is CASSHMGQGGYEQYF. CDR3 DNA (partial): TGCGCCAGCAGCCACATGGGACAGGGGGGCTACGAG.

The CDR3 bases that were read are TGTGCCAGCAGCCCACTCGCACTAGCGGGGGGCGAG. This gives the protein CASSPLALAGGE. In full, the CDR3 is CASSPLALAGGEQYF. The rearrangement uses TRBV12-3 or TRBV12-4 and TRBJ2-7, with 12 bases fitting TRBD2. The CDR3 end is not reached by the read, which stops 3 residues before it; the germline J gene fills it in. The J segment lost 6 bases and the V segment lost 6 bases, leaving 9 bases of the junction unmatched. The CDR3 is 15 amino acids.

A note on this clone: Coverage ceases 3 residues before the CDR3 finishes, and the germline J gene fills in the end. The rearrangement uses TRBV19 and TRBJ2-2; TRBD2 matches at 9 bases. V was pared by 5 bases and J by 2 bases, with 6 bases of the junction left unmatched. The CDR3 loop spans 16 amino acids. Germline V gene lookup returns CDR1 LNHDA and CDR2 SQIVND (reference sequence). The covered CDR3 bases are TGTGCCAGTAGTGTCCAGCGGGGGGCTAACACCGGGGAG. This translates into CASSVQRGANTGE. The whole CDR3 region reads CASSVQRGANTGELFF.